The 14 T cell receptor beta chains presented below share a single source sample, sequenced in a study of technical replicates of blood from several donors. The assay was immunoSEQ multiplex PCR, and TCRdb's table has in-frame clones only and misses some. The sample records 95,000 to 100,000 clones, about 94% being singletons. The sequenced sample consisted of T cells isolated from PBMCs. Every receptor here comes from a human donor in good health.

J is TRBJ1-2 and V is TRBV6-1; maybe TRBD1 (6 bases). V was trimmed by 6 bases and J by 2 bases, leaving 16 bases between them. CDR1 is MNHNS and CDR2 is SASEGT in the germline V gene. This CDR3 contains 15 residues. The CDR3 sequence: CASRETGIANYGYTF. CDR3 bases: TGTGCCAGCAGAGAAACAGGGATAGCGAACTATGGCTACACCTTC.

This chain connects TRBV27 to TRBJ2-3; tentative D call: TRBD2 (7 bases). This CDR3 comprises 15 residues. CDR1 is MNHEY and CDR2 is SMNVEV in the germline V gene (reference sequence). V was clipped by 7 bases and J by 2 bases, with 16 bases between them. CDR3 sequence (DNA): TGTGCCAGCACTAGAGCGGGACATAACACAGATACGCAGTATTTT. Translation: CASTRAGHNTDTQYF.

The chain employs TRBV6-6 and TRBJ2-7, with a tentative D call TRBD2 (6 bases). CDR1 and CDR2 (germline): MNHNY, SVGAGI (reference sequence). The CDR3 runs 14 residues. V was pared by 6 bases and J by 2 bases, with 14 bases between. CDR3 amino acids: CASRSAGAPYEQYF. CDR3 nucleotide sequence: TGTGCCAGCAGATCAGCGGGCGCCCCCTACGAGCAGTACTTC.

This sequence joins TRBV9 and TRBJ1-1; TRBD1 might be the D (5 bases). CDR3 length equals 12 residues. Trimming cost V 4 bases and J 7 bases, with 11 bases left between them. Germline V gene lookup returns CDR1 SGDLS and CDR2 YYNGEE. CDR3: CASSPGPHEAFF. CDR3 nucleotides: TGTGCCAGCAGCCCAGGGCCCCATGAAGCTTTCTTT.

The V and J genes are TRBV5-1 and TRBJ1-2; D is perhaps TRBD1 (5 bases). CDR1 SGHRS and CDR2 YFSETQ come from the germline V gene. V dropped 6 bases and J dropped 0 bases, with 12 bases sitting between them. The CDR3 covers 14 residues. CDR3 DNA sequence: TGCGCCAGCACGACGGGGGGAACTAACTATGGCTACACCTTC. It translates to CASTTGGTNYGYTF.

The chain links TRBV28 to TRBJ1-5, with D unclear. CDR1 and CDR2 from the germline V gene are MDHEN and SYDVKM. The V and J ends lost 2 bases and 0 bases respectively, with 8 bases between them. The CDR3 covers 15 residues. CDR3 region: CASSLTGYSNQPQHF. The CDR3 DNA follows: TGTGCCAGCAGTTTAACCGGGTATAGCAATCAGCCCCAGCATTTT.

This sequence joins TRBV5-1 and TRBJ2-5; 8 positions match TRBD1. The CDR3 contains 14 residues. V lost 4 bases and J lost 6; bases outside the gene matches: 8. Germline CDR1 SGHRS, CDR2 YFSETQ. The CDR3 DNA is TGCGCCAGCAGCCAGGACAGGGTGAGGAAGACCCAGTACTTC. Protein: CASSQDRVRKTQYF. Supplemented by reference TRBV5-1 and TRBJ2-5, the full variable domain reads KAGVTQTPRYLIKTRGQQVTLSCSPISGHRSVSWYQQTPGQGLQFLFEYFSETQRNKGNFPGRFSGRQFSNSRSEMNVSTLELGDSALYLCASSQDRVRKTQYFGPGTRLLVL.

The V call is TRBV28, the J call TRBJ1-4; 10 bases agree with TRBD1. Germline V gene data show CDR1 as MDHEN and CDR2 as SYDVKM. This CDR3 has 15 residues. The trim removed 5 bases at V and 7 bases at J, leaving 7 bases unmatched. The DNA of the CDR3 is TGTGCCAGCAGTCCCCGGACAGGGGGAGGTGAAAAACTGTTTTTT. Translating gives CASSPRTGGGEKLFF.

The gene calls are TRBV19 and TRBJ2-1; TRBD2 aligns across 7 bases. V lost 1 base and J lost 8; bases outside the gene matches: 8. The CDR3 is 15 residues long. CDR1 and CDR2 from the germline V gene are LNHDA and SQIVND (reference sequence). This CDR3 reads CASSIGGGSLDEQFF. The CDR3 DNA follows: TGTGCCAGTAGTATAGGGGGGGGATCCCTCGATGAGCAGTTCTTC. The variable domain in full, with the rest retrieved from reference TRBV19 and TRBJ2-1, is DGGITQSPKYLFRKEGQNVTLSCEQNLNHDAMYWYRQDPGQGLRLIYYSQIVNDFQKGDIAEGYSVSREKKESFPLTVTSAQKNPTAFYLCASSIGGGSLDEQFFGPGTRLTVL.

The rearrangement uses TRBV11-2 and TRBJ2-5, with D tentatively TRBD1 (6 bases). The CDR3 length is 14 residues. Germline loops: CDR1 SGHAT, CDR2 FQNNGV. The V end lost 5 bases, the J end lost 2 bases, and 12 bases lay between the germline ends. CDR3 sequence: CASSPGGRQETQYF. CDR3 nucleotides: TGTGCCAGCAGCCCTGGGGGCAGACAAGAGACCCAGTACTTC.

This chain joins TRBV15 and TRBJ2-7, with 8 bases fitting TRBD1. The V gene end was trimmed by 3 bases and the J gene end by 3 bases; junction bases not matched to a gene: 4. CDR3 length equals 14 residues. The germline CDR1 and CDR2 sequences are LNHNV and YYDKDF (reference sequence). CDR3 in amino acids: CATSRGTGDYEQYF. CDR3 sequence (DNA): TGTGCCACCAGCAGGGGGACAGGAGACTACGAGCAGTACTTC.

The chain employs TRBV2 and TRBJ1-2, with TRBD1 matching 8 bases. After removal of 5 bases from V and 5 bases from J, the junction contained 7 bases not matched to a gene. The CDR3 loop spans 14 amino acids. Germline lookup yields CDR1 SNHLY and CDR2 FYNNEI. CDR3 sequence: CASSTGGPFYGYTF. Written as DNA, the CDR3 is TGTGCCAGCAGTACAGGGGGGCCCTTTTATGGCTACACCTTC. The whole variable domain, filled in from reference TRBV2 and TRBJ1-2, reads EPEVTQTPSHQVTQMGQEVILRCVPISNHLYFYWYRQILGQKVEFLVSFYNNEISEKSEIFDDQFSVERPDGSNFTLKIRSTKLEDSAMYFCASSTGGPFYGYTFGSGTRLTVV.

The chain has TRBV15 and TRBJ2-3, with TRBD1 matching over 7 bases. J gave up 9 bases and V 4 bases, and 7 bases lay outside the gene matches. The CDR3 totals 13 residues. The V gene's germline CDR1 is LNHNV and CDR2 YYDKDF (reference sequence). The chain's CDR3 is CATSTTTGDTQYF. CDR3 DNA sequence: TGTGCCACCAGCACGACTACAGGGGACACGCAGTATTTT.

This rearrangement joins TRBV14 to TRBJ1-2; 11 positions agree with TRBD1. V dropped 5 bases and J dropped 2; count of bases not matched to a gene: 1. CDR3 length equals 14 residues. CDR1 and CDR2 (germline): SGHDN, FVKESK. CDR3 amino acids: CASSWTGGNYGYTF. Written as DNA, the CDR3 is TGTGCCAGCAGCTGGACAGGGGGCAACTATGGCTACACCTTC.